This entry lists 18 T cell receptor beta chains sequenced from one sample in a study of regulatory T cells in long-lasting Graves disease. According to the study, TCR beta libraries were built with iRepertoire HTBI primers and CDR3-region Arm-PCR. TCRdb re-called the multiplex PCR reads with MiXCR, one entry per CDR3 protein. The sample has a few hundred thousand distinct CDR3 sequences, around 24% seen once. Described time point: persistent/refractory GD, antithyroid drugs over 5 years with positive TRAb. From PBMCs, RNA was extracted and then used to make the TCR library. The source material was peripheral blood mononuclear cells (PBMCs), sampled when the disease was refractory, from a patient treated with antithyroid drugs. The receptors originated from a female donor with Graves disease.

In its sample, this clonotype was seen a few times. The V gene is TRBV10-3, the J gene TRBJ2-1; TRBD2 is a possible D gene (7 bases). The CDR3 consists of 15 residues. Germline CDR1 reads ENHRY; CDR2 reads SYGVKD. The V and J ends lost 0 bases and 12 bases respectively, with 18 bases between them. CDR3 loop: CAISESRGGTDPQFF. Here the CDR3 DNA reads TGTGCCATCAGTGAGTCGAGGGGGGGTACAGACCCGCAGTTCTTC.

This clonotype was counted between two and nine times. The chain couples TRBV12-3 or TRBV12-4 to TRBJ1-5; D might be TRBD1 (5 bases). The CDR3 extends over 13 amino acids. V was pared by 7 bases and J by 6 bases, with 13 bases between. The CDR3 DNA reads as TGTGCCAGCACCCTCAGGGAAAGTCAGCCCCAGCATTTT. Amino acid sequence: CASTLRESQPQHF.

Turning to this clonotype: A much larger clonotype is one base distant, so this may be a read error. The rearrangement uses TRBV20-1 and TRBJ1-4; TRBD1 matches 11 bases. Germline CDR1 DFQATT, CDR2 SNEGSKA (reference sequence). CDR3 length: 14 residues. This CDR3 reads CSAKTGQGGEKPFF. The DNA for the CDR3 is TGCAGTGCTAAAACGGGACAGGGGGGTGAAAAACCGTTTTTT.

The gene calls are TRBV30 and TRBJ2-7; D is possibly TRBD2 (5 bases). With 5 bases removed from V and 9 bases from J, the gap between germline ends came to 14 bases. This CDR3 is built from 11 residues. The germline V gene has CDR1 GTSNPN and CDR2 SVGIG (reference sequence). CDR3 protein: CAWGRGTGQYF. CDR3 in DNA: TGTGCCTGGGGCCGGGGAACGGGGCAGTACTTC. Based on the CDR3 plus reference TRBV30 and TRBJ2-7, the full variable domain is SQTIHQWPATLVQPVGSPLSLECTVEGTSNPNLYWYRQAAGRGLQLLFYSVGIGQISSEVPQNLSASRPQDRQFILSSKKLLLSDSGFYLCAWGRGTGQYFGPGTRLTVT.

Concerning this clonotype: A read error may explain this, as a much larger clone is one base away. The rearrangement joins TRBV2 to TRBJ1-1; D gene unclear. Germline-derived CDR1 and CDR2 are SNHLY and FYNNEI. The CDR3 length is 16 residues. The CDR3 bases are TGTGCCAGCAGTGAATATGGAATCGGTGTGGGCACTGAAGCTCTCTTT. Translating gives CASSEYGIGVGTEALF.

The chain joins TRBV30 to TRBJ2-7, with 13 bases identical to TRBD2. Trimming cost V 4 bases and J 4 bases; bases outside gene matches: 7. Germline values: CDR1 GTSNPN, CDR2 SVGIG (reference sequence). The CDR3 covers 15 residues. The CDR3: CAWTPRTSGSYEQYF. CDR3 nucleotides: TGTGCCTGGACTCCTCGGACTAGCGGGAGTTACGAGCAGTACTTC.

This chain uses TRBV11-2 with TRBJ2-7, with 8 bases identical to TRBD1. V lost 1 base and J lost 4; bases outside the gene matches: 9. This CDR3 has 16 residues. Germline CDR1 SGHAT, CDR2 FQNNGV. CDR3 sequence (DNA): TGTGCCAGCAGCTTAGGGGCCCAGGGGGCCGCATACGAGCAGTACTTC. It yields the protein CASSLGAQGAAYEQYF.

This clonotype was seen many times. The chain has TRBV28 and TRBJ2-7, with D unclear. CDR1 and CDR2 (germline): MDHEN, SYDVKM. The CDR3 consists of 13 residues. V gave up 3 bases and J gave up 3 bases, with 9 bases separating them. Here the CDR3 DNA reads TGTGCCAGCAGTTTCTCTCTGGGCTACGAGCAGTACTTC. Translating it yields CASSFSLGYEQYF.

This clonotype has only a few counts. The V and J genes are TRBV14 and TRBJ1-5; D unclear. V lost 4 bases and J lost 2, with 12 bases in between. The CDR3 has 15 residues. Germline CDR1 is SGHDN and CDR2 is FVKESK. CDR3 bases: TGTGCCAGCAGCCCCCTAGTCCGGGGCAATCAGCCCCAGCATTTT. It yields the protein CASSPLVRGNQPQHF.

The chain has TRBV14 and TRBJ2-7; unclear D gene. V shed 0 bases and J shed 6 bases, with 6 bases lying between them. Germline loops: CDR1 SGHDN, CDR2 FVKESK. The CDR3 totals 12 residues. CDR3 DNA sequence: TGTGCCAGCAGCCAAGATCATGCCGAGCAGTACTTC. This sequence encodes CASSQDHAEQYF.

This clonotype showed up many times. The chain carries TRBV28 and TRBJ1-2; the match to TRBD1 covers 11 bases. Germline V gives CDR1 MDHEN, CDR2 SYDVKM. V lost 4 bases and J lost 8; bases outside the gene matches: 9. The CDR3 is 15 amino acids. The CDR3 here is CASSYWTGGARGYTF. CDR3 DNA sequence: TGTGCCAGCAGTTACTGGACAGGGGGCGCGAGGGGCTACACCTTC.

This clonotype turned up a few times. This chain uses TRBV7-2 with TRBJ2-7, with TRBD1 matching 7 bases. The germline V gene has CDR1 SGHTA and CDR2 FQGNSA. The CDR3 extends over 14 amino acids. V was clipped by 7 bases and J by 0 bases; unmatched bases: 6. CDR3 sequence (DNA): TGTGCCAGCACCCCCGGGACAGTCTCCTACGAGCAGTACTTC. It encodes CASTPGTVSYEQYF.

Many counts were recorded for this clonotype. The chain employs TRBV6-1 and TRBJ2-7, with 7 nucleotides matching TRBD1. Germline CDR1 reads MNHNS; CDR2 reads SASEGT. Trimming cost V 6 bases and J 0 bases; bases outside gene matches: 11. The CDR3 is 16 amino acids. This CDR3 is CASRTIRDSSSYEQYF. CDR3 sequence (DNA): TGTGCCAGCAGGACGATCCGGGACAGCAGCTCCTACGAGCAGTACTTC.

This chain uses TRBV6-5 with TRBJ2-5; the D is unclear. Germline V gives CDR1 MNHEY, CDR2 SVGAGI. V lost 0 bases and J 3 bases, leaving 8 bases between the germline ends. The CDR3 extends over 14 amino acids. The CDR3 region has the DNA TGTGCCAGCAGTTACTCGGTACTGAAAGAGACCCAGTACTTC. Amino acids: CASSYSVLKETQYF.

This clonotype was counted at least ten times. In DNA, the CDR3 is TGTGCCAGCAGAACAGGGGGCGCTGACTCTGGGGCCAACGTCCTGACTTTC. Residues: CASRTGGADSGANVLTF. This chain links TRBV6-2 or TRBV6-3 with TRBJ2-6; TRBD1 agrees at 9 bases. J lost 0 bases, V lost 6 bases, and 6 bases had no gene match. Germline loops: CDR1 MNHEY, CDR2 SVGEGT. This CDR3 region has 17 residues.

The J gene is TRBJ1-5, the V gene TRBV5-5; 7 nucleotides match TRBD1. This CDR3 has 15 residues. Germline CDR1 SGHKS, CDR2 YYEKEE (reference sequence). V shed 4 bases, J shed 4 bases, and the junction held 8 bases outside the gene matches. The DNA for the CDR3 is TGTGCCAGCAGCCCTACGACAGGGATAAATCAGCCCCAGCATTTT. It specifies CASSPTTGINQPQHF.

V gene TRBV20-1 combines with J gene TRBJ2-5; D is possibly TRBD1 (6 bases). Looked up from germline, CDR1 is DFQATT and CDR2 is SNEGSKA (reference sequence). The length of the CDR3 is 12 residues. V was clipped by 7 bases and J by 5 bases, with 14 bases between them. For the CDR3, the DNA is TGCAGTGTCAGACAGGTCGATGAGACCCAGTACTTC. Protein sequence: CSVRQVDETQYF.

Remarks on this clonotype: This clone may be a read error of a much larger clone one base away. V and J are TRBV9 and TRBJ2-7, with 14 bases lining up with TRBD2. There are 15 residues in the CDR3. Losses at the gene ends were 2 bases for V and 5 bases for J; bases not matched to a gene: 3. CDR1 and CDR2 from the germline V gene are SGDLS and YYNGEE. The CDR3 sequence: CASSVGTSGSHEQYF. The CDR3, as DNA: TGTGCCAGCAGCGTCGGGACTAGCGGGAGCCACGAGCAGTACTTC.